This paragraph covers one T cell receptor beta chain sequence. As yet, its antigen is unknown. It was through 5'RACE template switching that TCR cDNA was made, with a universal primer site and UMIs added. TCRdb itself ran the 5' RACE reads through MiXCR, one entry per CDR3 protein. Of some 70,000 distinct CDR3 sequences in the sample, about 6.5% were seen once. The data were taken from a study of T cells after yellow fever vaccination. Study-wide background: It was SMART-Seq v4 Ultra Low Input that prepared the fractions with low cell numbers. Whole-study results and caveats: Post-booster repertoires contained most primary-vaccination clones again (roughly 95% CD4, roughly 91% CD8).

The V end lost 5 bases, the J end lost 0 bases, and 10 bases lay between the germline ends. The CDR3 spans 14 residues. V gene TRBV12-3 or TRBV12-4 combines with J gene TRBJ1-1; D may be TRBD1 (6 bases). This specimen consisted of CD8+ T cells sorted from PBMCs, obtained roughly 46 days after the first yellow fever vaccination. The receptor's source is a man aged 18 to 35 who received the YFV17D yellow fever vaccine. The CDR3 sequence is CASSPRDMNTEAFF. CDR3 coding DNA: TGTGCCAGCAGTCCCCGGGACATGAACACTGAAGCTTTCTTT.